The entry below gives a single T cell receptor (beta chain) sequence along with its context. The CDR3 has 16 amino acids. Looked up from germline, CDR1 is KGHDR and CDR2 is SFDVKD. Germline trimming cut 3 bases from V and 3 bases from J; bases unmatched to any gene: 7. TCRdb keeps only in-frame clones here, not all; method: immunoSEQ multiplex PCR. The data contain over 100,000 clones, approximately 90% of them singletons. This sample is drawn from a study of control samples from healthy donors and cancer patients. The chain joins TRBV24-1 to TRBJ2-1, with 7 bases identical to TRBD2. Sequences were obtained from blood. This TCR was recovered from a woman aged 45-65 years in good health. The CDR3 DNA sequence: TGTGCCACCAGTGATCCTAGGGGAGGGAACTACAATGAGCAGTTCTTC. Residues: CATSDPRGGNYNEQFF.